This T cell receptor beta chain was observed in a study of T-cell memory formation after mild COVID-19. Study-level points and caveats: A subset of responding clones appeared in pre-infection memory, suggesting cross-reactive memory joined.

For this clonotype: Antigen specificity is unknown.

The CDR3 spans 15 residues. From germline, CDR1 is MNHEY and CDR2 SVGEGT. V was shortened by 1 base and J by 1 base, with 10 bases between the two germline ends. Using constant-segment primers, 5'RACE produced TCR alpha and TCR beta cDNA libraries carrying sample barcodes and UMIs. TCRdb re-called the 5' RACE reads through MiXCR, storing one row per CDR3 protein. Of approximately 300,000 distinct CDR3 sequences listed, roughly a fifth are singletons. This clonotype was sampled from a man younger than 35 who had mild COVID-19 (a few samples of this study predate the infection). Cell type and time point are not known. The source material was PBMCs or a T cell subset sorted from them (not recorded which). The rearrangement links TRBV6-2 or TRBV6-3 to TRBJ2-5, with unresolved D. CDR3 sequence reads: CASSYWREAQETQYF. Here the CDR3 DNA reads TGTGCCAGCAGTTACTGGCGCGAGGCCCAAGAGACCCAGTACTTC.